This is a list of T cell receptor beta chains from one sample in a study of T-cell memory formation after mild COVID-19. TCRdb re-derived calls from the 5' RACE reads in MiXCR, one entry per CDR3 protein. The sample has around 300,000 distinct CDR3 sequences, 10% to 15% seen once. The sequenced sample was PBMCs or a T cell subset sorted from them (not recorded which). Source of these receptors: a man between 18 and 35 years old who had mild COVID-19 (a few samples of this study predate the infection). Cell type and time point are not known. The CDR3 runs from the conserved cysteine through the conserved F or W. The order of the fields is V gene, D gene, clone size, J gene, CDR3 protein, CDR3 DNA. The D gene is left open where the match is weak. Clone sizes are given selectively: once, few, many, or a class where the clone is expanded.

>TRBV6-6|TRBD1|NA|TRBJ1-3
CASSTTGGSGNTIYF
TGTGCCAGCAGTACGACAGGGGGCTCTGGAAACACCATATATTTT
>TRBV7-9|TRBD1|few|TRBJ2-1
CASSSTGVQFF
TGTGCCAGCAGCTCGACAGGGGTCCAGTTCTTC
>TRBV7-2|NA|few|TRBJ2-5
CASSLVSSLVEETQYF
TGTGCCAGCAGCTTAGTTAGTAGCCTGGTAGAGGAGACCCAGTACTTC
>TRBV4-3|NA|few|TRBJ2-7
CASSQGRGTAYEQYF
TGCGCCAGCAGCCAAGGTAGGGGGACGGCCTACGAGCAGTACTTC
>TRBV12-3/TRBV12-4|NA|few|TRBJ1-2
CASSFTGRVRGYTF
TGTGCCAGCAGTTTTACCGGCAGGGTAAGAGGCTACACCTTC
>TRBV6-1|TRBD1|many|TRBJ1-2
CAGDRGYLDGYTF
TGTGCCGGGGACAGGGGGTATTTGGATGGCTACACCTTC
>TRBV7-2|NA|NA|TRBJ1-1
CASTPGTPNTEAFF
TGTGCCAGTACCCCCGGGACACCGAACACTGAAGCTTTCTTT
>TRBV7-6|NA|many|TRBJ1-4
CASSTNEKLFF
TGTGCCAGCAGCACTAATGAAAAACTGTTTTTT
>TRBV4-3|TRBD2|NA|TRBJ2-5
CASSQDRATSGGAFRETQYF
TGCGCCAGCAGCCAAGATCGGGCGACTAGCGGGGGGGCCTTCAGGGAGACCCAGTACTTC
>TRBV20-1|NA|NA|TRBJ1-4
CSARQDLNEKLFF
TGCAGTGCTAGACAGGACCTGAATGAAAAACTGTTTTTT
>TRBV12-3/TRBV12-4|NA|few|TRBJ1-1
CASSSKGTVDTEAFF
TGTGCCAGCAGTTCGAAGGGTACAGTGGACACTGAAGCTTTCTTT
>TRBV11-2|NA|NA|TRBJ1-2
CASSSLRDGLYGYTF
TGTGCCAGCAGCTCCCTCCGGGACGGCCTCTATGGCTACACCTTC
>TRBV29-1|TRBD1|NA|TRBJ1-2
CSVEVTGQINYGYTF
TGCAGCGTTGAAGTGACGGGACAGATTAACTATGGCTACACCTTC
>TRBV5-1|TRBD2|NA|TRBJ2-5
CASSSVPGGDETQYF
TGCGCCAGCAGCTCGGTCCCGGGAGGGGACGAGACCCAGTACTTC
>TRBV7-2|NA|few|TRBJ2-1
CASSPRREQFF
TGTGCCAGCAGCCCCCGGCGAGAGCAGTTCTTC
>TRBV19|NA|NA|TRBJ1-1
CASSIRRNTEAFF
TGTGCCAGTAGTATAAGGAGGAACACTGAAGCTTTCTTT
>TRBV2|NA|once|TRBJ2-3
CASREPSNTQYF
TGTGCCAGCAGGGAACCCTCCAATACGCAGTATTTT
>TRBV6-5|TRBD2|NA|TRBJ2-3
CASSYAGTSGRPTTDTQYF
TGTGCCAGCAGTTACGCCGGGACTAGCGGCCGCCCTACCACAGATACGCAGTATTTT
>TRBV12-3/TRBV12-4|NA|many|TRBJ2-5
CASSLVGSQETQYF
TGTGCCAGCAGTTTAGTGGGCAGCCAAGAGACCCAGTACTTC
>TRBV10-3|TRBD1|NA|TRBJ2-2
CAISGRGLMDTGELFF
TGTGCCATCAGTGGAAGGGGGCTTATGGACACCGGGGAGCTGTTTTTT
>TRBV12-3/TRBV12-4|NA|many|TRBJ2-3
CASSLDREDTQYF
TGTGCCAGCAGTTTAGACAGGGAGGATACGCAGTATTTT
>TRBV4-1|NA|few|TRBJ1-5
CASSQVGRGNQPQHF
TGCGCCAGCAGCCAAGTCGGCAGGGGTAATCAGCCCCAGCATTTT
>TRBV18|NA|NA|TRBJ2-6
CASSDRGRYGSGANVLTF
TGTGCCAGCTCAGACCGCGGACGCTACGGCTCTGGGGCCAACGTCCTGACTTTC
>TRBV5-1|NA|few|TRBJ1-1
CASSGRSQRGTEAFF
TGCGCCAGCAGCGGTCGGTCCCAGAGGGGGACTGAAGCTTTCTTT
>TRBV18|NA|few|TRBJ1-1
CASSRVNTEAFF
TGTGCCAGCTCACGGGTGAACACTGAAGCTTTCTTT
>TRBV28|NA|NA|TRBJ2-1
CASSLKPDEQFF
TGTGCCAGCAGTTTAAAGCCAGATGAGCAGTTCTTC
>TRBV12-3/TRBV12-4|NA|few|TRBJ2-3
CASSPPGTRADTQYF
TGTGCCAGCAGTCCCCCCGGGACACGGGCAGATACGCAGTATTTT
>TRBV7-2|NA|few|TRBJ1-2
CASSLARDPGYGYTF
TGTGCCAGCAGCTTAGCGAGGGATCCCGGCTATGGCTACACCTTC
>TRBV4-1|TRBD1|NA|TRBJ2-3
CASSQRDSLGKYF
TGCGCCAGCAGCCAAAGGGACAGTCTTGGGAAGTATTTT
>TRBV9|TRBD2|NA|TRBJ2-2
CASSGRGLAANTGELFF
TGTGCCAGCAGCGGGAGGGGACTAGCGGCTAACACCGGGGAGCTGTTTTTT
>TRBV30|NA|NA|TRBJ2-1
CAWSRTGKEQFF
TGTGCCTGGAGTAGGACGGGGAAGGAGCAGTTCTTC
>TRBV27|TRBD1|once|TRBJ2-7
CASSLRGLIYEQYF
TGTGCCAGCAGTTTAAGGGGGCTTATCTACGAGCAGTACTTC
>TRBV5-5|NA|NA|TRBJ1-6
CASTNYNSPLHF
TGTGCCAGCACCAACTATAATTCACCCCTCCACTTT
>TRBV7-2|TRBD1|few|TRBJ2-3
CASRDRGGTDTQYF
TGTGCCAGCAGAGACAGGGGTGGCACAGATACGCAGTATTTT
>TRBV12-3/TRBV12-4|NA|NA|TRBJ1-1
CASIRTANTEAFF
TGTGCCAGCATACGGACAGCGAACACTGAAGCTTTCTTT
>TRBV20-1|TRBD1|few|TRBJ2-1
CSAQTGAASDEQFF
TGCAGTGCGCAGACAGGGGCGGCGTCGGATGAGCAGTTCTTC
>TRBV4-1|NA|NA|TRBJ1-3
CASSPGTQRGNTIYF
TGCGCCAGCAGCCCCGGGACTCAGAGGGGAAACACCATATATTTT
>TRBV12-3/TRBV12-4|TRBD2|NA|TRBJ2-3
CASSPPKAGLSTDTQYF
TGTGCCAGCAGTCCGCCCAAAGCGGGGCTTAGCACAGATACGCAGTATTTT
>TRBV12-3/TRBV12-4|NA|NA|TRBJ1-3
CASRELSGNTIYF
TGTGCCAGCCGGGAACTCTCTGGAAACACCATATATTTT
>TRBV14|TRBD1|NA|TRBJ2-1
CASSNHLGRTGNEQFF
TGTGCCAGCAGCAATCACCTCGGCAGGACAGGGAATGAGCAGTTCTTC
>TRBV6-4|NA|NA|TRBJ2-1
CASSASGDQDEQFF
TGTGCCAGCAGTGCCTCGGGGGACCAGGATGAGCAGTTCTTC
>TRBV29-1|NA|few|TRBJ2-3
CSGYLGDTQYF
TGCAGCGGATACTTGGGAGATACGCAGTATTTT
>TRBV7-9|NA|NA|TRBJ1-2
CASSIGPTTGGYTF
TGTGCCAGCAGCATCGGACCCACGACGGGCGGCTACACCTTC